The T cell receptor beta chain under discussion was sequenced for a study of spatial heterogeneity in lung cancer. Study-level points and caveats: The number of expanded tumor alpha and beta chains correlated with mutation number. The study estimated around 6.5% alpha and 13% beta chain coverage of tumor T cells.

The ends were cut back, 4 bases at V and 2 bases at J, with 6 bases in the middle. The CDR3 length is 13 residues. Germline V gene sequence: CDR1 SEHNR, CDR2 FQNEAQ (reference sequence). Comments on this clonotype: As yet, its antigen is unknown.

Regarding time point: sample taken at primary tumor resection. A unique molecular identifier was attached to every TCR cDNA molecule. TCRdb itself ran the 5' RACE reads through MiXCR, one entry per CDR3 protein. Here the sample spans about 27,000 distinct CDR3 sequences, 7% to 7.5% being singletons. The starting material was lung tumor tissue, obtained at surgery. The chain links TRBV7-9 to TRBJ1-5, with D unclear. This clonotype was obtained from a male donor with early-stage non-small cell lung cancer. CDR3 in DNA: TGTGCCAGCAGCTCGGACCGCAATCAGCCCCAGCATTTT. This encodes CASSSDRNQPQHF.